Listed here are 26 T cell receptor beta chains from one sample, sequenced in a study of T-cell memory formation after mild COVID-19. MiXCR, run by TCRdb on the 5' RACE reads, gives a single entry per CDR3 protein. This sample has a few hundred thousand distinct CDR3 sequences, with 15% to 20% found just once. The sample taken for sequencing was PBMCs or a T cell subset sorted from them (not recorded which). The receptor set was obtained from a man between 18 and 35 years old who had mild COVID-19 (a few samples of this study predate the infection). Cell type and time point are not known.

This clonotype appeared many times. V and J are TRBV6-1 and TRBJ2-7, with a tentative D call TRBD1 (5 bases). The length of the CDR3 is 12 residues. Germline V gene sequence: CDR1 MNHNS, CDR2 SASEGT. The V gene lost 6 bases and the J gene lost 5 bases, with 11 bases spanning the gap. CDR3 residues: CASSANRNEQYF. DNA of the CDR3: TGTGCCAGCAGCGCCAACAGGAACGAGCAGTACTTC.

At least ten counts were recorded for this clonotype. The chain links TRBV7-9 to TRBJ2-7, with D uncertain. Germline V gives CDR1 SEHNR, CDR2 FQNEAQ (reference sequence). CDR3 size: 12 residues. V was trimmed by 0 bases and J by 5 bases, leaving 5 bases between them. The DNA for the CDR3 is TGTGCCAGCAGCTTAGCTTCCCACGAGCAGTACTTC. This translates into CASSLASHEQYF. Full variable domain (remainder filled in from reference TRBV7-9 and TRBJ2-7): DTGVSQNPRHKITKRGQNVTFRCDPISEHNRLYWYRQTLGQGPEFLTYFQNEAQLEKSRLLSDRFSAERPKGSFSTLEIQRTEQGDSAMYLCASSLASHEQYFGPGTRLTVT.

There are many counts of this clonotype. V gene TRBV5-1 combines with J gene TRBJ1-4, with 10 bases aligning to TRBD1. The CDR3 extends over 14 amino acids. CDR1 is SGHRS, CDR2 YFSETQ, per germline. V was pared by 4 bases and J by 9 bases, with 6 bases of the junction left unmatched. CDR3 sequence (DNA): TGCGCCAGCAGCCTCGGGACAGGGGACAAAAAACTGTTTTTT. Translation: CASSLGTGDKKLFF.

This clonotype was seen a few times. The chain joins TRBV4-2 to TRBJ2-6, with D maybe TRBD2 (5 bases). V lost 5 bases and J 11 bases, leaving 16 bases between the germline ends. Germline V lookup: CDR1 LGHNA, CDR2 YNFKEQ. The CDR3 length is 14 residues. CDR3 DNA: TGTGCCAGCAGCAGGAGGACGGCCTTGGACGTCCTGACTTTC. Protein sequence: CASSRRTALDVLTF.

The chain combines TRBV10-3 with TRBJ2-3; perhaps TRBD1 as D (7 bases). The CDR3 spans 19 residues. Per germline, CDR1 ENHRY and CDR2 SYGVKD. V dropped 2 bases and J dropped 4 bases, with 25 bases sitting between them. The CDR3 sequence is CAISERASQGGRSADTQYF. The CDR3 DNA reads TGTGCCATCAGTGAGCGGGCTAGTCAGGGGGGTAGAAGCGCAGATACGCAGTATTTT.

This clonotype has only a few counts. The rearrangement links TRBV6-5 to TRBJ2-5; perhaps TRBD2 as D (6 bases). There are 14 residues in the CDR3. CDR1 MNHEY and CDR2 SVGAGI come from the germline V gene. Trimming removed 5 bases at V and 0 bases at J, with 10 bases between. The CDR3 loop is CASSGSGYQETQYF. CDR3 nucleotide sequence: TGTGCCAGCAGTGGCAGCGGGTACCAAGAGACCCAGTACTTC.

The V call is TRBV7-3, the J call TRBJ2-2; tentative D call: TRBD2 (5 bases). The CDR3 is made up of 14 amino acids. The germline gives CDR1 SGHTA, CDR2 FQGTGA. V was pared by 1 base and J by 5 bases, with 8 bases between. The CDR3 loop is CASSLISETGELFF. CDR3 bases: TGTGCCAGCAGCTTAATTAGCGAAACCGGGGAGCTGTTTTTT.

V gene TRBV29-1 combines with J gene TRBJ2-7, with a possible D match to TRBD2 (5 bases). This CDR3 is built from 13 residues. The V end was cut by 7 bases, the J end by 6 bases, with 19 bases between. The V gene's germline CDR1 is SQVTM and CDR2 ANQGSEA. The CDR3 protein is CSGSTRERIEQYV. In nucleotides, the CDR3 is TGCAGCGGCAGTACTAGAGAGCGTATCGAGCAGTACGTC.

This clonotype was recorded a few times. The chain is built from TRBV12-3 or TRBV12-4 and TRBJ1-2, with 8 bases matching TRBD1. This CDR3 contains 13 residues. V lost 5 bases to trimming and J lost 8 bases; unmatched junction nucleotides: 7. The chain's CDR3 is CASSPTGAVGYTF. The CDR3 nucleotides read TGTGCCAGCAGTCCGACAGGGGCGGTAGGCTACACCTTC.

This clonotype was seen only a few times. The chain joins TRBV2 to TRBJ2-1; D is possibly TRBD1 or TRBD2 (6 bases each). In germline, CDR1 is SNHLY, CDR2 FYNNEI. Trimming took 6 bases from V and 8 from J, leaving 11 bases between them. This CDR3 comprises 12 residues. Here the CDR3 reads CASSSGGHEQFF. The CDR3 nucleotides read TGTGCCAGCAGCTCCGGGGGCCATGAGCAGTTCTTC.

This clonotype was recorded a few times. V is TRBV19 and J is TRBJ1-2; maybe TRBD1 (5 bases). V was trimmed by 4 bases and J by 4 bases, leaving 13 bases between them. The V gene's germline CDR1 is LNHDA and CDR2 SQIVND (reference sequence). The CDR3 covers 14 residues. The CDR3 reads CASSRRRQLYGYTF. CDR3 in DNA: TGTGCCAGTAGTAGGCGAAGACAGCTCTATGGCTACACCTTC. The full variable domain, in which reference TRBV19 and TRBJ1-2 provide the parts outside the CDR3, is DGGITQSPKYLFRKEGQNVTLSCEQNLNHDAMYWYRQDPGQGLRLIYYSQIVNDFQKGDIAEGYSVSREKKESFPLTVTSAQKNPTAFYLCASSRRRQLYGYTFGSGTRLTVV.

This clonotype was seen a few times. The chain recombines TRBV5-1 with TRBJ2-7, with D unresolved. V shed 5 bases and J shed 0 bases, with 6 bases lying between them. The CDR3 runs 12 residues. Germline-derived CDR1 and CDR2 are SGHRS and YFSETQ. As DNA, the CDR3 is TGCGCCAGCAGGGCAGTCTCCTACGAGCAGTACTTC. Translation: CASRAVSYEQYF.

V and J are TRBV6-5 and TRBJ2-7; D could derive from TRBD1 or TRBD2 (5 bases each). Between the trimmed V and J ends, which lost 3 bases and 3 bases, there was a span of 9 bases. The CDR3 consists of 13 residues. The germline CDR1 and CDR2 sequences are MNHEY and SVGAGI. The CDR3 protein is CASSYGGDYEQYF. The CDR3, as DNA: TGTGCCAGCAGTTATGGGGGAGACTACGAGCAGTACTTC.

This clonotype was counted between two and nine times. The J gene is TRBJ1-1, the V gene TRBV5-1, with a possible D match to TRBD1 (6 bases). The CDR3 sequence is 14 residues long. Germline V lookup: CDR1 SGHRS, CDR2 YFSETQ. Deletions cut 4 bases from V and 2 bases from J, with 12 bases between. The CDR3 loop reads CASSPGHPNTEAFF. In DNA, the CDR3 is TGCGCCAGCAGCCCGGGACATCCTAACACTGAAGCTTTCTTT.

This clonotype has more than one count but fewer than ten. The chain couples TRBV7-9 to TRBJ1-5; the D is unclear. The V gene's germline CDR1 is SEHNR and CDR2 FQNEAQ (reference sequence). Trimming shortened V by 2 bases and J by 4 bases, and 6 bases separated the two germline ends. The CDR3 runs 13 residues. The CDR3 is CASSLIENQPQHF. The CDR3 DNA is TGTGCCAGCAGCTTAATTGAGAATCAGCCCCAGCATTTT. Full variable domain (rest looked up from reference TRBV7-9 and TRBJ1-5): DTGVSQNPRHKITKRGQNVTFRCDPISEHNRLYWYRQTLGQGPEFLTYFQNEAQLEKSRLLSDRFSAERPKGSFSTLEIQRTEQGDSAMYLCASSLIENQPQHFGDGTRLSIL.

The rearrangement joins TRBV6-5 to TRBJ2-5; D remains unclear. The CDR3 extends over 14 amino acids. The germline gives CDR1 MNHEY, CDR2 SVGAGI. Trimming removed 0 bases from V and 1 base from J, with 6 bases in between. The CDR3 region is CASSYSYTQETQYF. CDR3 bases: TGTGCCAGCAGTTACTCGTACACCCAAGAGACCCAGTACTTC.

DNA for the CDR3: TGCGCCAGCAGCCAAGATTCTCAGGACTCCTACGAGCAGTACTTC. It translates to CASSQDSQDSYEQYF. This sequence joins TRBV4-3 and TRBJ2-7; D is uncertain. CDR1 is LGHNA and CDR2 is YSLEER in the germline V gene. The CDR3 runs 15 residues. Between the trimmed V and J ends, which lost 0 bases and 0 bases, there was a span of 9 bases.

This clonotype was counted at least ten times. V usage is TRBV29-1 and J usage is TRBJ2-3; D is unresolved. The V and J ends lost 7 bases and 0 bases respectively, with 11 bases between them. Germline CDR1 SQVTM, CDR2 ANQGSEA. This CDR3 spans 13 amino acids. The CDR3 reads CSAPSASTDTQYF. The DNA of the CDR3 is TGCAGCGCTCCGAGTGCTAGCACAGATACGCAGTATTTT.

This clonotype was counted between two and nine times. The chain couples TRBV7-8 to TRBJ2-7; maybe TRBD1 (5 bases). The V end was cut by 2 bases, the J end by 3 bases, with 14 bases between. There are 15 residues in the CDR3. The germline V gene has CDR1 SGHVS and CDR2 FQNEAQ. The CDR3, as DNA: TGTGCCAGCAGCTTACTCCCAGGGATCTTCTACGAGCAGTACGTC. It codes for CASSLLPGIFYEQYV.

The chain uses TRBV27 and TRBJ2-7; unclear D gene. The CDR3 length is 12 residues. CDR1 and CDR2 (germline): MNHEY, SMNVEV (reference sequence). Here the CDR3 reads CSGDRSPYEQYV. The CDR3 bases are TGTTCCGGTGATCGAAGCCCCTACGAGCAGTACGTC.

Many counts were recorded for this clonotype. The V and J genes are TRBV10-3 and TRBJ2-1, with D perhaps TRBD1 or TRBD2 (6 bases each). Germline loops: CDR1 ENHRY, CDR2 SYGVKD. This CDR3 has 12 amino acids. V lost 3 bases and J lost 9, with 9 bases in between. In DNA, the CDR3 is TGTGCCATCAGTGACCGGGGGCGTGAGCAGTTCTTC. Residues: CAISDRGREQFF.

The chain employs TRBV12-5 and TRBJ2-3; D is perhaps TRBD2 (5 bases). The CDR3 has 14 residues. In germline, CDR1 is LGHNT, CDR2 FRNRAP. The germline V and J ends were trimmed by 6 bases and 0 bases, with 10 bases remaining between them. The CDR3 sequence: CASGSRTSTDTQYF. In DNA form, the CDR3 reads TGTGCTAGTGGCAGCAGGACTAGCACAGATACGCAGTATTTT.

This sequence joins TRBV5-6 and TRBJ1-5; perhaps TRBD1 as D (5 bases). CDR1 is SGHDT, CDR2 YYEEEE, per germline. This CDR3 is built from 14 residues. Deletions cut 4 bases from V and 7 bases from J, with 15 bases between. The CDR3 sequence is CASSRRRGGQPQHF. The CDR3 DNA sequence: TGTGCCAGCAGCCGACGGCGCGGGGGACAGCCCCAGCATTTT.

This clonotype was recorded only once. The CDR3 region is CASNTGNYGYTF. CDR3 DNA: TGTGCCAGCAATACGGGGAACTATGGCTACACCTTC. The rearrangement uses TRBV3-1 and TRBJ1-2; no firm D call. With 7 bases removed from V and 2 bases from J, the gap between germline ends came to 8 bases. Germline V lookup: CDR1 LGHDT, CDR2 YNNKEL (reference sequence). This CDR3 is built from 12 residues.

The CDR3 nucleotides are TGTGCCACCAGCAGAGCGCCAGACACTGAAGCTTTCTTT. Residues: CATSRAPDTEAFF. The chain links TRBV15 to TRBJ1-1; D gene uncertain. Trimming removed 1 base at V and 3 bases at J, with 6 bases between. Germline CDR1 LNHNV, CDR2 YYDKDF (reference sequence). CDR3 length: 13 amino acids.

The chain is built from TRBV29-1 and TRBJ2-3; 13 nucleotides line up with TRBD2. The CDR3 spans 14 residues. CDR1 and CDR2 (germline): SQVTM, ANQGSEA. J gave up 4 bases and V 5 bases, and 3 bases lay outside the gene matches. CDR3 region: CSVRTSGGPDTQYF. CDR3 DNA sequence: TGCAGCGTTCGGACTAGCGGGGGACCAGATACGCAGTATTTT.